These T cell receptor beta chains were read from a single sample in a study of blood T cells in healthy people across ages. TCRdb fed the 5' RACE reads into MiXCR, producing one record per CDR3 protein. The sample lists around 650,000 distinct CDR3 sequences, 32% seen once, with about 16% in the top ten. The sequencing input was blood. The origin of the receptors is a woman older than 75 in good health. The CDR3 runs from the conserved cysteine through the conserved F or W.

v_gene	CDR3aa
TRBV5-1	CASSLGLRLAGVSLSSYEQYF
TRBV2	CASSESQRADQETQYF
TRBV20-1	CSARDGTDSKETQYF
TRBV20-1	CSARVAGGFYEQYF
TRBV20-1	CSARYLGQRNTIYF
TRBV18	CASITGNYNEQFF
TRBV2	CASRTDRLRNIQYF
TRBV20-1	CSARDDGYEQYF
TRBV7-2	CASSLDGGAGETQYF
TRBV5-1	CASSLVPDRGTDTQYF
TRBV20-1	CSARLSGTSGRSWADTQYF
TRBV20-1	CSAPRGAKRGDTQYF
TRBV5-1	CASSLGLTNEKLFF
TRBV15	CATSSGGGTDAQYF
TRBV20-1	CSATPPSGGSGANVLTF
TRBV11-3	CASSLRQGTDTQYF
TRBV20-1	CSASPRDGNYEQYF
TRBV18	CASSPRTGGPQETQYF
TRBV7-2	CASSPSGIQETQYF
TRBV12-3/TRBV12-4	CASSLALGLASTDMQYF
TRBV20-1	CSAASSGGTSSYNEQFF
TRBV24-1	CATSDVGLAGGDTQYF
TRBV4-1	CASSQEHRKAYEQYF
TRBV11-2	CASGTGQNTEAFF
TRBV20-1	CSAVGLEYEQYF
TRBV20-1	CSARSPGTGRETQYF
TRBV19	CASSPRGGLTDTQYF
TRBV5-1	CASSLGAGTGGETQYF
TRBV4-2	CASSQELAGGLAETQYF
TRBV4-2	CASSQDRKSSGANVLTF
TRBV6-5	CASRDRGPSSNQPQHF
TRBV5-4	CASSPPRQRGAETQYF
TRBV5-1	CASSLGQGVSYEQYF
TRBV20-1	CSAKRNSRVAYNEQFF
TRBV4-1	CASSQDQLAGGADTQYF
TRBV7-2	CASSLVGQAAGYTF
TRBV27	CASSRRTSRGANVLTF
TRBV19	CASSKGLAGGPGSYNEQFF
TRBV29-1	CSVAQVYNEQFF
TRBV27	CASRRTGTGARETQYF
TRBV29-1	CSVDRTGNTEAFF